One and the same sample provided the 2 T cell receptor beta chains below, sequenced in a study of shared clonotypes between healthy human individuals. Sequencing was performed with immunoSEQ multiplex PCR; in TCRdb, only in-frame clones are kept and a portion is missing. This sample has hundreds of thousands of clones, with 90% to 97% found just once. The sample consisted of naive CD4+ T cells sorted from blood. Documented subset: CD45RA+ positively selected. The receptor source for this set is a young woman in good health.

The chain has TRBV28 and TRBJ1-2, with 8 bases identical to TRBD1. Germline CDR1 reads MDHEN; CDR2 reads SYDVKM. V shed 6 bases and J 8 bases; nucleotides not matched to a gene: 11. The CDR3 is made up of 14 amino acids. The CDR3 here is CASSSSSTGAGYTF. Here the CDR3 DNA reads TGTGCCAGCAGCTCATCCTCGACAGGGGCGGGCTACACCTTC.

The rearrangement links TRBV18 to TRBJ2-2; a weak D match, TRBD1 (6 bases). The ends were cut back, 6 bases at V and 6 bases at J, with 11 bases in the middle. CDR1 is KGHSH and CDR2 is LQKENI in the germline V gene. This CDR3 region has 13 residues. The CDR3 here is CASSRQEAGELFF. In nucleotides, the CDR3 is TGTGCCAGCTCGCGACAGGAAGCCGGGGAGCTGTTTTTT. The complete variable domain, with remaining parts taken from reference TRBV18 and TRBJ2-2, reads NAGVMQNPRHLVRRRGQEARLRCSPMKGHSHVYWYRQLPEEGLKFMVYLQKENIIDESGMPKERFSAEFPKEGPSILRIQQVVRGDSAAYFCASSRQEAGELFFGEGSRLTVL.